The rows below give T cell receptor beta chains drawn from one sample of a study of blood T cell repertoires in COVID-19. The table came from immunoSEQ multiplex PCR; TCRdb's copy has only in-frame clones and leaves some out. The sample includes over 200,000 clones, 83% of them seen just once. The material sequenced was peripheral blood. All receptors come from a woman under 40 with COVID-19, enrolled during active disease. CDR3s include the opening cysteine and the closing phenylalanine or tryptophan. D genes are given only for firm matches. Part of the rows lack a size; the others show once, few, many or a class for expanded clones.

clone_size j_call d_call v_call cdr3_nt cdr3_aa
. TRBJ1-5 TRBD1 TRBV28 TGTGCCAGCAGCTGGACAGGGAACCAGCCCCAGCATTTT CASSWTGNQPQHF
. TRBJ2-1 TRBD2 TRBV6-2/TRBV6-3 TGTGCCAGCAGCCGCGGACTAGCGGGAGTCCGATCGGGTGAGCAGTTCTTC CASSRGLAGVRSGEQFF
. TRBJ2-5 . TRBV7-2 TGTGCCAGCAGCGCGGGACTCCTAACCCAAGAGACCCAGTACTTC CASSAGLLTQETQYF
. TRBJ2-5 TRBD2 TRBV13 TGTGCCAGCAGCTCCGCCGGGACTAGCGGATCACAAGAGACCCAGTACTTC CASSSAGTSGSQETQYF
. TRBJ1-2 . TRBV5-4 TGTGCCAGCAGCCCAGGGGCACTCTATGGCTACACCTTC CASSPGALYGYTF
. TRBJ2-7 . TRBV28 TGTGCCAGCAGCGGGGGGAGCAGGGGTCAGTACGAGCAGTACTTC CASSGGSRGQYEQYF
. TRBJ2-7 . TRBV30 TGTGCCTGGAGGTGGAGGGTGTCTTCCGAGCAGTACTTC CAWRWRVSSEQYF
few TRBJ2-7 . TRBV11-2 TGTGCCAGCAGCTTATCGGGGGGCGGGGTCATGCCCCCGTACGAGCAGTACTTC CASSLSGGGVMPPYEQYF
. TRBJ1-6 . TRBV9 TGTGCCAGCGGCAGGGGTGAGAATTCACCCCTCCACTTT CASGRGENSPLHF
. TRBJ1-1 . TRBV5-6 TGTGCCAGCAGCTTTCCGGCTAGGCTGAACACTGAAGCTTTCTTT CASSFPARLNTEAFF
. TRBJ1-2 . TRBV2 TGTGCCAGCAGTGACCAGGGAGGGGTGGATGGCTACACCTTC CASSDQGGVDGYTF
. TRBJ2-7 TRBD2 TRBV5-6 TGTGCCAGCAGCTTGGGACTAGCGGTGATCTACGAGCAGTACTTC CASSLGLAVIYEQYF
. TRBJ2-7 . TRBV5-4 TGTGCCAGCAGCTTGGACCAGTACGAGCAGTACTTC CASSLDQYEQYF
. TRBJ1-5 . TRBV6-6 TGTGCCAGCACCCCGGGAGGGATTAATCAGCCCCAGCATTTT CASTPGGINQPQHF
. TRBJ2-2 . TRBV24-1 TGTGCCACCAGTGATAGGACAGTGCCCACCGGGGAGCTGTTTTTT CATSDRTVPTGELFF
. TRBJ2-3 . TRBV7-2 TGTGCCAGCAGCCCACGACAGGGCACAGATACGCAGTATTTT CASSPRQGTDTQYF
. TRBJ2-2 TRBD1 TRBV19 TGTGCCACCGCGAGGGGGACAGCCCCCAGCACCGGGGAGCTGTTTTTT CATARGTAPSTGELFF
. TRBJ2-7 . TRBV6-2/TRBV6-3 TGTGCCAGCAGCTGGACATTAGCCTACGAGCAGTACTTC CASSWTLAYEQYF
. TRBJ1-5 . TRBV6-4 TGTGCCAGCAGTGACTTACAGGGCGACTTAATCTGTTGGGGGAATCAGCCCCAGCATTTT CASSDLQGDLICWGNQPQHF
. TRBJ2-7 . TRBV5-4 TGTGCCAGCAGCGAATCCGCGGGACAGAGCTCCTACGAGCAGTACTTC CASSESAGQSSYEQYF
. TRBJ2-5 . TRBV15 TGTGCCACCAGCCATACATGGGCAGTTCAAGAGACCCAGTACTTC CATSHTWAVQETQYF
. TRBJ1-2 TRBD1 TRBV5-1 TGCGCCAGCAGCTTCTCGGGACAGACTAACTATGGCTACACCTTC CASSFSGQTNYGYTF
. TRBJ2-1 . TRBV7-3 TGTGCCAGCAGCCAAGGGACTTCCAATGAGCAGTTCTTC CASSQGTSNEQFF
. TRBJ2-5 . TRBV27 TGTGCCAGCAGTATGAGGCGTCAAGAGACCCAGTACTTC CASSMRRQETQYF
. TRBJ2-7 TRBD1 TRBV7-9 TGTGCCAGCAGCCCGGGACAGACCCTCTACGAGCAGTACTTC CASSPGQTLYEQYF
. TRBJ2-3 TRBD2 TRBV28 TGTGCCAGCAGTAGAGGACTAGCGGGGGCCGAAAAAGCGCAGTATTTT CASSRGLAGAEKAQYF
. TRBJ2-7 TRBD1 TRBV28 TGTGCCAGCTCGTCGGGACAGGGACCCTACGAGCAGTACTTC CASSSGQGPYEQYF
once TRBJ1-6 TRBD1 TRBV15 TGTGCCACCAGCAGACAGGGGGCAAATTCACCCCTCCACTTT CATSRQGANSPLHF
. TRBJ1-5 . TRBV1 TGCACCAGCAGCCGTCTCAGGGCGAATCAGCCCCAGCATTTT CTSSRLRANQPQHF
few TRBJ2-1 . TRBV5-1 TGCGCCAGCAGTTCAGGCTTGGGACTTTACAATGAGCAGTTCTTC CASSSGLGLYNEQFF
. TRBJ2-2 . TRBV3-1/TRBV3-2 TGTGCCAGCAGCCAAGGAGGGCCCGGGGAGCTGTTTTTT CASSQGGPGELFF
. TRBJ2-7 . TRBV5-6 TGTGCCAGCAGCCCCACAATACCGTCTTACGAGCAGTACTTC CASSPTIPSYEQYF
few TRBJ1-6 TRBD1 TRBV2 TGTGCCAGCAGTGGCGCGACAGGGGGCATGAATTCACCCCTCCACTTT CASSGATGGMNSPLHF
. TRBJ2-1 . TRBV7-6 TGTGCCAGCAGCTTGAAATTAGCGGACTACAATGAGCAGTTCTTC CASSLKLADYNEQFF
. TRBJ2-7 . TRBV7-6 TGTGCCAGCAGCCCAGGGCCCAACTACGAGCAGTACTTC CASSPGPNYEQYF
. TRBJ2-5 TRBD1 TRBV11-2 TGTGCCAGCCGCGTCGGGACAGGGGGGAGGGAGACCCAGTACTTC CASRVGTGGRETQYF
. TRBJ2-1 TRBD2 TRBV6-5 TGTGCCAGCAGTTATTCCGCTAGCGGGATGGAAGGGGAGCAGTTCTTC CASSYSASGMEGEQFF